One and the same sample provided the 24 T cell receptor beta chains below, sequenced in a study of vaccination and CD4 T cells after COVID-19. With the Oncomine TCR Beta short-read assay, DNA from cultured CD4+ T cells was sequenced. TCRdb fed the PCR reads into MiXCR, producing one record per CDR3 protein. The sample includes some 25,000 distinct CDR3 sequences, 28% of them seen just once. These TCRs are of unknown antigen specificity. Time point meaning: late sampling 161 to 241 days after vaccination in a few convalescent patients. Treatment in this sample: roughly ten-day PBMC culture with coronavirus spike peptide pools or control peptides (ViraFEST assay). The starting material was CD4+ T cells from blood, cultured in vitro, obtained about 7 months after SARS-CoV-2 vaccination. These receptors were taken from a human donor who had recovered from COVID-19.

The sample holds a few counts of this clonotype. CDR3 sequence: CASSLGTSGSLQFF. DNA of the CDR3: TGTGCCAGCAGCTTAGGGACTAGCGGGAGTCTCCAGTTCTTC. V gene TRBV7-2 combines with J gene TRBJ2-1; 13 bases map to TRBD2. This CDR3 is built from 14 residues. Losses at the gene ends were 1 base for V and 13 bases for J; bases not matched to a gene: 4. Germline-derived CDR1 and CDR2 are SGHTA and FQGNSA. Supplemented by reference TRBV7-2 and TRBJ2-1, the full variable domain reads GAGVSQSPSNKVTEKGKDVELRCDPISGHTALYWYRQSLGQGLEFLIYFQGNSAPDKSGLPSDRFSAERTGGSVSTLTIQRTQQEDSAVYLCASSLGTSGSLQFFGPGTRLTVL.

V is TRBV6-1 and J is TRBJ1-5, with 8 bases aligning to TRBD1. The CDR3 has 11 amino acids. Germline V gene sequence: CDR1 MNHNS, CDR2 SASEGT. Unmatched junction bases numbered 1, after V lost 4 bases and J lost 11 bases. The CDR3 nucleotides read TGTGCCAGCAGTGTGGGACAGGCCCAGCATTTT. Translated, it gives CASSVGQAQHF.

The gene calls are TRBV6-1 and TRBJ2-3, with D possibly being TRBD2 (5 bases). The germline gives CDR1 MNHNS, CDR2 SASEGT. Trimming took off 3 bases at V and 1 base at J, with 11 bases between the two ends. The CDR3 runs to 15 residues. The CDR3 coding sequence is TGTGCCAGCAGTGAGGGTCTCGGGGGCACAGATACGCAGTATTTT. Translated: CASSEGLGGTDTQYF.

This clonotype has just a few counts. Here the CDR3 reads CASTHPGRAPYNEQFF. For the CDR3, the DNA is TGTGCCAGCACTCACCCCGGGAGGGCACCCTACAATGAGCAGTTCTTC. This chain links TRBV7-6 with TRBJ2-1, with TRBD2 identical over 8 bases. With V trimmed by 7 bases and J by 2 bases, 10 bases remained unmatched. The germline gives CDR1 SGHVS, CDR2 FNYEAQ. The CDR3 contains 16 residues.

This clonotype was seen a few times. The chain combines TRBV20-1 with TRBJ2-7; TRBD1 or TRBD2 may be the D gene (6 bases each). The V gene lost 3 bases and the J gene lost 6 bases, with 21 bases spanning the gap. The CDR3 is 15 residues long. The germline V gene encodes CDR1 DFQATT and CDR2 SNEGSKA (reference sequence). The CDR3 is CSARGGWQGPLEQYF. CDR3 in DNA: TGCAGTGCTAGGGGGGGTTGGCAGGGGCCCCTCGAGCAGTACTTC.

Only one count was recorded for this clonotype. The chain uses TRBV28 and TRBJ1-3; no clear D. The V gene's germline CDR1 is MDHEN and CDR2 SYDVKM. CDR3 size: 14 residues. The V gene lost 2 bases and the J gene lost 2 bases, with 7 bases spanning the gap. The CDR3: CASSLRQPGNTIYF. CDR3 nucleotides: TGTGCCAGCAGTTTACGGCAGCCTGGAAACACCATATATTTT.

The rearrangement links TRBV5-5 to TRBJ2-5, with 8 nucleotides matching TRBD2. V lost 4 bases, J lost 5 bases, and 7 bases stayed unmatched. This CDR3 is 14 amino acids long. Germline CDR1 SGHKS, CDR2 YYEKEE (reference sequence). As DNA, the CDR3 is TGTGCCAGCAGCCTCCCGGGCGGGAGGGAGACCCAGTACTTC. Its translation: CASSLPGGRETQYF.

Points on this clonotype: A much bigger clone sits one base away, suggesting this may be a read error. The chain joins TRBV20-1 to TRBJ2-5; TRBD1 agrees at 8 bases. This CDR3 contains 14 residues. Germline CDR1 is DFQATT and CDR2 is SNEGSKA (reference sequence). CDR3 in amino acids: CSARTGDQRETRYF. DNA of the CDR3: TGCAGTGCTAGGACAGGGGATCAGAGGGAGACCCGGTACTTC.

The sample holds a few counts of this clonotype. The rearrangement joins TRBV6-1 to TRBJ2-7; 10 positions match TRBD1. Germline V gene data show CDR1 as MNHNS and CDR2 as SASEGT. The CDR3 is 12 residues long. V was pared by 8 bases and J by 9 bases, with 7 bases of the junction left unmatched. The chain's CDR3 is CASGGQGLGQYF. CDR3 DNA sequence: TGTGCCAGCGGGGGACAGGGGTTGGGGCAGTACTTC.

This chain connects TRBV21-1 to TRBJ2-1; TRBD2 was called by the table and not checked on the DNA. TRBV21-1 is assigned pseudogene status. CDR3 length: 12 amino acids. The CDR3 DNA is TGTGCCATCACTAGCGGGAGGAATGAGCAGTTCTTC. Translated: CAITSGRNEQFF.

V and J are TRBV7-2 and TRBJ2-5; D tentatively reads TRBD1 or TRBD2 (5 bases each). Germline V gene sequence: CDR1 SGHTA, CDR2 FQGNSA. This CDR3 region has 13 residues. Trimming took 6 bases from V and 7 from J, leaving 15 bases between them. Written as DNA, the CDR3 is TGTGCCAGCAGACTCGACACTGGGGGGACCCAGTACTTC. This sequence encodes CASRLDTGGTQYF.

This chain uses TRBV6-5 with TRBJ2-7; D unresolved. This CDR3 contains 13 residues. V was pared by 3 bases and J by 0 bases, with 6 bases between. Germline values: CDR1 MNHEY, CDR2 SVGAGI. The CDR3 DNA sequence: TGTGCCAGCAGTTATTTTGACTCCTACGAGCAGTACTTC. Translated: CASSYFDSYEQYF.

This sequence joins TRBV20-1 and TRBJ1-3, with 11 bases fitting TRBD1. The V gene end was trimmed by 2 bases and the J gene end by 3 bases; junction bases not matched to a gene: 12. The CDR3 runs to 18 residues. Germline values: CDR1 DFQATT, CDR2 SNEGSKA (reference sequence). The CDR3 loop is CSARSGVGQGVYGNTIYF. The CDR3 DNA sequence: TGCAGTGCTAGATCCGGGGTGGGACAGGGGGTATATGGAAACACCATATATTTT.

This sequence joins TRBV28 and TRBJ1-6, with a weak D call TRBD1 (6 bases). Germline-derived CDR1 and CDR2 are MDHEN and SYDVKM. The V end was cut by 2 bases, the J end by 7 bases, with 15 bases between. The CDR3 consists of 16 residues. This CDR3 reads CASSLRHGQINSPLHF. CDR3 in DNA: TGTGCCAGCAGTTTAAGGCACGGACAGATCAATTCACCCCTCCACTTT.

This chain joins TRBV6-5 and TRBJ2-7; TRBD2 matches 8 bases. V was clipped by 0 bases and J by 2 bases; unmatched bases: 3. This CDR3 contains 15 residues. From germline, CDR1 is MNHEY and CDR2 SVGAGI. Written as DNA, the CDR3 is TGTGCCAGCAGTTACTCCGACGGGGGGGCCTACGAGCAGTACTTC. This gives the protein CASSYSDGGAYEQYF.

Only a few counts were recorded for this clonotype. The chain employs TRBV6-1 and TRBJ1-5; no clear D. This CDR3 has 15 residues. Trimming stripped 6 bases from V and 0 bases from J, with 12 bases between. Germline V gene sequence: CDR1 MNHNS, CDR2 SASEGT. This CDR3 reads CASSSRVNSNQPQHF. The CDR3, as DNA: TGTGCCAGCAGCTCGAGGGTAAATAGCAATCAGCCCCAGCATTTT.

V usage is TRBV7-2 and J usage is TRBJ2-1; D tentatively fits TRBD1 or TRBD2 (5 bases each). In germline, CDR1 is SGHTA, CDR2 FQGNSA. This CDR3 is 13 amino acids long. Trimming stripped 6 bases from V and 6 bases from J, with 12 bases between. As DNA, the CDR3 is TGTGCCAGCAGTTTCCCGGGACCCAATGAGCAGTTCTTC. As protein: CASSFPGPNEQFF.

The sample holds a few counts of this clonotype. The V call is TRBV11-3, the J call TRBJ2-5, with 9 bases aligning to TRBD1. Looked up from germline, CDR1 is SGHNT and CDR2 is YENEEA. V gave up 5 bases and J gave up 2 bases; unmatched junction bases: 6. This CDR3 is built from 15 residues. CDR3 sequence (DNA): TGTGCCAGCAGCAAACCGGGACAGGGACAAGAGACCCAGTACTTC. It yields the protein CASSKPGQGQETQYF.

This clonotype appeared a few times. The chain links TRBV29-1 to TRBJ2-5; 7 bases are shared with TRBD1. Trimming removed 7 bases from V and 5 bases from J; junction bases left unmatched: 19. This CDR3 region has 16 residues. Per germline, CDR1 SQVTM and CDR2 ANQGSEA. CDR3 region: CSACNSTGWVGETQYF. The CDR3, as DNA: TGCAGCGCCTGTAATTCGACAGGGTGGGTAGGGGAGACCCAGTACTTC.

The table lists this clonotype with a few counts. This chain connects TRBV24-1 to TRBJ2-1; TRBD2 matches at 7 bases. CDR3 size: 13 residues. Trimming removed 9 bases from V and 6 bases from J; junction bases left unmatched: 7. CDR1 KGHDR and CDR2 SFDVKD come from the germline V gene. CDR3 sequence: CATAGGSINEQFF. The CDR3 DNA follows: TGTGCCACCGCGGGCGGGAGTATCAATGAGCAGTTCTTC.

The chain employs TRBV10-3 and TRBJ1-1; D possibly corresponds to TRBD1 (6 bases). Trimming stripped 2 bases from V and 0 bases from J, with 13 bases between. The germline gives CDR1 ENHRY, CDR2 SYGVKD. The CDR3 consists of 16 residues. This CDR3 reads CAISEPSTGVNTEAFF. In DNA, the CDR3 is TGTGCCATCAGTGAGCCGTCGACAGGCGTGAACACTGAAGCTTTCTTT.

J is TRBJ2-3 and V is TRBV24-1, with D possibly being TRBD1 (6 bases). Germline loops: CDR1 KGHDR, CDR2 SFDVKD. CDR3 size: 15 residues. Trimming pared 4 bases from V and 1 base from J, leaving 11 bases between. The CDR3 region has the DNA TGTGCCACCAGTGACCGGACAGACGGCACAGATACGCAGTATTTT. Its translation: CATSDRTDGTDTQYF.

This rearrangement joins TRBV27 to TRBJ2-7, with 8 bases matching TRBD1. This CDR3 has 17 amino acids. The J segment lost 2 bases and the V segment lost 6 bases, leaving 15 bases of the junction unmatched. CDR1 and CDR2 from the germline V gene are MNHEY and SMNVEV (reference sequence). For the CDR3, the DNA is TGTGCCAGCAGCAGAGGACAGGGCACGTCCCGACCCTACGAGCAGTACTTC. It translates to CASSRGQGTSRPYEQYF.

The chain recombines TRBV7-2 with TRBJ2-3; D not resolved. Looked up from germline, CDR1 is SGHTA and CDR2 is FQGNSA. The V end lost 1 base, the J end lost 0 bases, and 11 bases lay between the germline ends. This CDR3 spans 16 amino acids. CDR3 in amino acids: CASSLDPDPSTDTQYF. The CDR3 DNA is TGTGCCAGCAGCTTAGATCCAGATCCTAGCACAGATACGCAGTATTTT.